A single T cell receptor beta chain is shown here with its context. One end of the junction does not line up with germline, which may come from a read error. The sample originates from a study of cytomegalovirus exposure and HLA in healthy donors. This CDR3 is 15 amino acids long. Germline values: CDR1 MNHEY, CDR2 SVGAGI. PCR used 60 Vbeta primers and 13 Jbeta primers. Method: immunoSEQ multiplex PCR; TCRdb's copy keeps in-frame clones and lacks some. The data contain roughly 130,000 clones, roughly 78% of them seen just once; the ten biggest clones take up about 5.3%. The V gene is TRBV6-5, the J gene TRBJ1-1; weak D call: TRBD1 (5 bases). Sequencing was performed on PBMCs. The receptor comes from a man aged 30 to 39 in good health and CMV-seronegative. The chain's CDR3 is CASSYRGNMNTEAFF. The CDR3 nucleotides read TGTGCCAGTAGTTATAGGGGCAATATGAACACTGAAGCTTTCTTT.